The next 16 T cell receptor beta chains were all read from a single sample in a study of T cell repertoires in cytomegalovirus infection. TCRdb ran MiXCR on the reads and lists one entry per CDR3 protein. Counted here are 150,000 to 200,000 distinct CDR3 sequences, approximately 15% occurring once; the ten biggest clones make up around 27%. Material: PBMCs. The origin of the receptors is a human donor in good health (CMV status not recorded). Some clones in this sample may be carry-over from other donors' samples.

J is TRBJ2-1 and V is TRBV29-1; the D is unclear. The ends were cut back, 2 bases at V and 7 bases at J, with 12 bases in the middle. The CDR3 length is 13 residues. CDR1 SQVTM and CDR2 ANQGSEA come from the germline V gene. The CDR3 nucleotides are TGCAGCGTTGAACCCCTCGACGGGAATGAGCAGTTCTTC. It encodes CSVEPLDGNEQFF.

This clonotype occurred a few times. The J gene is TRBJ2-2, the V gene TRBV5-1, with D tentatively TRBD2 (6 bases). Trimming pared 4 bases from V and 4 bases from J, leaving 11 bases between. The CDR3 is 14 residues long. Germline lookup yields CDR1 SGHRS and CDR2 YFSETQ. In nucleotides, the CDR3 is TGCGCCAGCAGCCCTAGCGTGGTCACCGGGGAGCTGTTTTTT. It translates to CASSPSVVTGELFF.

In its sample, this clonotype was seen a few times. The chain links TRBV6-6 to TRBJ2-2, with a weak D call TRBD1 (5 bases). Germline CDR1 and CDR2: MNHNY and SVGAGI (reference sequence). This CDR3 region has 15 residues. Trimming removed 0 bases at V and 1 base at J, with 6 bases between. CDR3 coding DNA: TGTGCCAGCAGTTACTCAACAGGGAACACCGGGGAGCTGTTTTTT. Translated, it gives CASSYSTGNTGELFF.

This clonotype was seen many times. CDR3 residues: CAIRDSVNTEAFF. In DNA, the CDR3 is TGTGCCATCAGGGACAGTGTGAACACTGAAGCTTTCTTT. The gene calls are TRBV10-3 and TRBJ1-1; D might be TRBD1 (6 bases). Germline lookup yields CDR1 ENHRY and CDR2 SYGVKD. This CDR3 has 13 residues. Trimming cost V 6 bases and J 0 bases, with 8 bases left between them.

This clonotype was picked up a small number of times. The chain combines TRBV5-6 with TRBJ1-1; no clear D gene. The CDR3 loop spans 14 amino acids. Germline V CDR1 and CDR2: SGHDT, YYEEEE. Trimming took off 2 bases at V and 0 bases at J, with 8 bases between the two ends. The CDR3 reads CASSFAGVNTEAFF. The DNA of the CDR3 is TGTGCCAGCAGCTTCGCAGGAGTGAACACTGAAGCTTTCTTT.

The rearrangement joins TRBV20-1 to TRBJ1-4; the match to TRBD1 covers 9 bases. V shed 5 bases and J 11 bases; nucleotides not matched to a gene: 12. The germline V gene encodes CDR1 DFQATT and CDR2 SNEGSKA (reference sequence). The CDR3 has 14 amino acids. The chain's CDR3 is CSAPIPGQGPKLFF. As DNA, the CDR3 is TGCAGTGCTCCAATTCCGGGACAGGGTCCGAAACTGTTTTTT.

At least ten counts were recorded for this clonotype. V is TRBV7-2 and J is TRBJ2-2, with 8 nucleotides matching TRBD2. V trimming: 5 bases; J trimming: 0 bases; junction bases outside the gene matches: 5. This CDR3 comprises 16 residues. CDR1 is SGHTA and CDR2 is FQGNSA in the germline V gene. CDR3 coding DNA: TGTGCCAGCAGCCCCCGGGAGGGGGCGAACACCGGGGAGCTGTTTTTT. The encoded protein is CASSPREGANTGELFF.

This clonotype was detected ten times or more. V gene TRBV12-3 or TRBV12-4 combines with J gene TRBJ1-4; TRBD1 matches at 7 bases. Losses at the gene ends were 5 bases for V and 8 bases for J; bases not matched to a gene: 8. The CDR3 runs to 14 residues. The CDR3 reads CASSGGTVGEKLFF. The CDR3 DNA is TGTGCCAGCAGTGGCGGGACAGTGGGCGAAAAACTGTTTTTT.

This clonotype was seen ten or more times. CDR3 DNA sequence: TGTGCCAGCAGCTTACGCGGGAGGGCCTACAGGCGCACAGATACGCAGTATTTT. This sequence encodes CASSLRGRAYRRTDTQYF. The chain links TRBV7-2 to TRBJ2-3, with TRBD2 identical over 9 bases. The V gene end was trimmed by 2 bases and the J gene end by 1 base; junction bases not matched to a gene: 10. Per germline, CDR1 SGHTA and CDR2 FQGNSA. This CDR3 is built from 18 residues.

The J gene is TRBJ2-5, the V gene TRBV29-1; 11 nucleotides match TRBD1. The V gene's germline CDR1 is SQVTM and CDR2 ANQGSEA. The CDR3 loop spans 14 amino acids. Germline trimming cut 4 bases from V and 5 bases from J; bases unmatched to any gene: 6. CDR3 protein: CSVGGQGARETQYF. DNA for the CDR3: TGCAGCGTTGGAGGACAGGGGGCGAGGGAGACCCAGTACTTC.

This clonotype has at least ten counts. The DNA of the CDR3 is TGTGCCAGCTCACCTGGACAGGGCAATCAGCCCCAGCATTTT. It yields the protein CASSPGQGNQPQHF. The gene calls are TRBV18 and TRBJ1-5, with TRBD1 matching 7 bases. V lost 3 bases, J lost 2 bases, and 1 base stayed unmatched. The CDR3 has 14 residues. Germline CDR1 and CDR2: KGHSH and LQKENI.

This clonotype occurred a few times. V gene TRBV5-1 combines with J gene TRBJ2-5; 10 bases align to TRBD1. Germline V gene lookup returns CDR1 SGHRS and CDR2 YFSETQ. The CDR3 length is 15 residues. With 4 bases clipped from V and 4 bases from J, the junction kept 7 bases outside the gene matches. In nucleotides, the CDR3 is TGCGCCAGCAGCCGAGGACAGGGGGACCTAGAGACCCAGTACTTC. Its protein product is CASSRGQGDLETQYF.

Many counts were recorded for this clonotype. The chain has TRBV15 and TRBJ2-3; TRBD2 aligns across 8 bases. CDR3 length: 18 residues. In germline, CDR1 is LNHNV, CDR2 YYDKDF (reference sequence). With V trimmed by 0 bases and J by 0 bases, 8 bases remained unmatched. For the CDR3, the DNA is TGTGCCACCAGCAGAGAGTGGGCGGGAGGCCCAAGCACAGATACGCAGTATTTT. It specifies CATSREWAGGPSTDTQYF.

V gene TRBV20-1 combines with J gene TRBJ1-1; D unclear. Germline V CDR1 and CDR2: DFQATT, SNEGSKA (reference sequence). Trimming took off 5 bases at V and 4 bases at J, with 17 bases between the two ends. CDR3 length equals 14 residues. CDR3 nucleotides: TGCAGTGCTCCAGGCCACGCGGGTGTCACTGAAGCTTTCTTT. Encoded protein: CSAPGHAGVTEAFF.

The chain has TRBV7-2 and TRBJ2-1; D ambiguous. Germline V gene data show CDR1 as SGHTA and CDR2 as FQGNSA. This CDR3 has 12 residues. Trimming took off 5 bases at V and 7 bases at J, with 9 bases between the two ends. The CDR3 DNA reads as TGTGCCAGCAGCCTAAAGGAGAATGAGCAGTTCTTC. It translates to CASSLKENEQFF. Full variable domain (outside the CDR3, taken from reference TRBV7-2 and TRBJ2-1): GAGVSQSPSNKVTEKGKDVELRCDPISGHTALYWYRQSLGQGLEFLIYFQGNSAPDKSGLPSDRFSAERTGGSVSTLTIQRTQQEDSAVYLCASSLKENEQFFGPGTRLTVL.

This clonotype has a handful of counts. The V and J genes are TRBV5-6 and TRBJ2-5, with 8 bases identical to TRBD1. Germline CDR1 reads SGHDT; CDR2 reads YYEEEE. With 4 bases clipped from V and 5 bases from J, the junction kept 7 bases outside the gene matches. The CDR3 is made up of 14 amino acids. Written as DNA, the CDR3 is TGTGCCAGCAGCATGGACAGGGTAGGCGAGACCCAGTACTTC. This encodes CASSMDRVGETQYF.